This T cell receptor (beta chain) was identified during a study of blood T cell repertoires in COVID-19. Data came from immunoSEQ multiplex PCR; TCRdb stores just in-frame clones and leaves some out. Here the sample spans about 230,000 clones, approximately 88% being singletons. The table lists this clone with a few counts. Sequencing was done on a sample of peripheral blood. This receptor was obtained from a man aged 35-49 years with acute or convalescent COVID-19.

CDR3 bases: TGCGCCAGCAGCCAAGGACTAGCGGGGAAAAACATTCAGTACTTC. Translation: CASSQGLAGKNIQYF. The chain is built from TRBV4-1 and TRBJ2-4; 11 nucleotides line up with TRBD2. The J segment lost 4 bases and the V segment lost 1 base, leaving 0 bases of the junction unmatched. This CDR3 spans 15 amino acids. Germline V lookup: CDR1 MGHRA, CDR2 YSYEKL.